This T cell receptor beta chain originates from a study of blood T cell repertoires in COVID-19. TCRdb's copy holds only in-frame clones and misses some; the assay was immunoSEQ multiplex PCR. The sample has about 340,000 clones; about 83% are singletons. The source material was peripheral blood. The source is a man aged 25-45 years with active or convalescent COVID-19.

CDR3 loop: CASSQDRSNEQFF. The CDR3 DNA reads as TGCGCCAGCAGCCAAGATAGAAGCAATGAGCAGTTCTTC. The chain couples TRBV4-1 to TRBJ2-1; D remains ambiguous. With 0 bases removed from V and 6 bases from J, the gap between germline ends came to 6 bases. This CDR3 spans 13 amino acids. Looked up from germline, CDR1 is MGHRA and CDR2 is YSYEKL.